The TCR beta chain under discussion was sequenced for a study of cytomegalovirus exposure and HLA in healthy donors. Notes on the study in general: Later on, a genetic analysis was performed. It linked a missense variant in DCLRE1C with V- and J-gene trimming of TCR beta. Follow-up analysis seemed to connect common viral pathogens with several of the most significant clusters identified. The presence/absence work took it that sequencing depth was about the same across donors.

This clone appeared once. Its specificity is unknown. The CDR3 is 13 residues long. CDR1 MNHNY and CDR2 SVGAGI come from the germline V gene (reference sequence). Trimming shortened V by 5 bases and J by 1 base, and 8 bases separated the two germline ends. This PCR relied on a set of 60 Vbeta primers and 13 Jbeta primers. The method was immunoSEQ multiplex PCR; TCRdb's version includes in-frame clones alone and lacks a portion of them. This repertoire shows about 170,000 clones, 80% to 85% found once; its top ten account for approximately 1.3%. The gene calls are TRBV6-6 and TRBJ1-2; tentatively, D is TRBD1 (6 bases). The clonotype was recovered from a boy aged 2 to 9 in good health and CMV-seronegative. Sequenced material: PBMCs. DNA for the CDR3: TGTGCCAGCAGTGGACAGATTAACTATGGCTACACCTTC. As protein: CASSGQINYGYTF.